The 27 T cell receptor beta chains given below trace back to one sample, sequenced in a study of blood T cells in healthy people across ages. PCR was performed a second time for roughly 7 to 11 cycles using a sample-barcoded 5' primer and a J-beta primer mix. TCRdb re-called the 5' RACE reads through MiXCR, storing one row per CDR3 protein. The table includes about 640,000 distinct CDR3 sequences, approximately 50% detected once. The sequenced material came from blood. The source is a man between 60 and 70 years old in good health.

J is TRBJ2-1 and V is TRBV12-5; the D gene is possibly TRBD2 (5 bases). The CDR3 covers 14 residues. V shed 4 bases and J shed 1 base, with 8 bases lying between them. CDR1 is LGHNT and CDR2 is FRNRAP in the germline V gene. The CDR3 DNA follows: TGTGCTAGTGGTTCGCCGGGATCCTACAATGAGCAGTTCTTC. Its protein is CASGSPGSYNEQFF.

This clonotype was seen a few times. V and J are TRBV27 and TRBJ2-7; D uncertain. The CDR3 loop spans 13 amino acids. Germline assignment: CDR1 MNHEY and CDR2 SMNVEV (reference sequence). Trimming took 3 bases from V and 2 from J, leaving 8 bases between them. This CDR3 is CASSFGDTYEQYF. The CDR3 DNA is TGTGCCAGCAGTTTTGGGGATACCTACGAGCAGTACTTC.

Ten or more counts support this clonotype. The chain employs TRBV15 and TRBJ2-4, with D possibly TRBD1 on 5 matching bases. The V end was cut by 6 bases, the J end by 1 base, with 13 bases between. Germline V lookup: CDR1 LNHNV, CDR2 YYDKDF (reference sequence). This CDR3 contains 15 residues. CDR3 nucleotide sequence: TGTGCCACCAGGTCCCCCGCAGGGGCCAAAAACATTCAGTACTTC. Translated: CATRSPAGAKNIQYF.

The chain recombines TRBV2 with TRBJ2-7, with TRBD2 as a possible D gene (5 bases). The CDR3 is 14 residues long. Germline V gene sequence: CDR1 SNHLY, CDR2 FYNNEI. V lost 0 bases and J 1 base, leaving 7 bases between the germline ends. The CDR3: CASSEARGSYEQYF. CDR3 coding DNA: TGTGCCAGCAGTGAAGCGCGAGGGTCCTACGAGCAGTACTTC.

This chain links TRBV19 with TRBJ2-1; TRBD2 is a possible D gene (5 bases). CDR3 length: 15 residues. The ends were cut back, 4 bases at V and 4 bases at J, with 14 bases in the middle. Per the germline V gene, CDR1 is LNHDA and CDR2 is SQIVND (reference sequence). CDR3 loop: CASSTAPRTYNEQFF. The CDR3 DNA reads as TGTGCCAGTAGTACGGCCCCGAGGACTTACAATGAGCAGTTCTTC. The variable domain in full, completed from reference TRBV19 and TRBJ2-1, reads DGGITQSPKYLFRKEGQNVTLSCEQNLNHDAMYWYRQDPGQGLRLIYYSQIVNDFQKGDIAEGYSVSREKKESFPLTVTSAQKNPTAFYLCASSTAPRTYNEQFFGPGTRLTVL.

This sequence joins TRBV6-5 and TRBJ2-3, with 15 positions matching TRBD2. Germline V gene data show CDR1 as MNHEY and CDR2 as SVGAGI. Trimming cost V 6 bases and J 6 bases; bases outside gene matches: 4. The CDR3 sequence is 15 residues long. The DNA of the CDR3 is TGTGCCAGCAGGCGGACTAGCGGGGGGGCGGATACGCAGTATTTT. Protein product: CASRRTSGGADTQYF.

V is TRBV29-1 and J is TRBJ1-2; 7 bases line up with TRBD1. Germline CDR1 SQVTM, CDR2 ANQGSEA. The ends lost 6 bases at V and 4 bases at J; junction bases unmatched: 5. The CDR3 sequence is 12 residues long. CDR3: CSVKGTAYGYTF. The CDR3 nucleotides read TGCAGCGTCAAAGGGACAGCCTATGGCTACACCTTC.

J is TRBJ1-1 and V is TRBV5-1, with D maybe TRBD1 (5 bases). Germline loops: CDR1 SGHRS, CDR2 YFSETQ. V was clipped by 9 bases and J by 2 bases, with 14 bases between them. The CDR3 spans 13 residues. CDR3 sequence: CATQRDFNTEAFF. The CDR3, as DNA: TGCGCCACCCAGCGGGACTTTAACACTGAAGCTTTCTTT.

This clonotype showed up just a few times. CDR3 loop: CASLGFGQETQYF. CDR3 sequence (DNA): TGTGCCAGCCTCGGGTTTGGGCAAGAGACCCAGTACTTC. The rearrangement links TRBV6-1 to TRBJ2-5; D is ambiguous. Germline V gives CDR1 MNHNS, CDR2 SASEGT. The germline V and J ends were trimmed by 8 bases and 2 bases, with 12 bases remaining between them. The CDR3 spans 13 residues.

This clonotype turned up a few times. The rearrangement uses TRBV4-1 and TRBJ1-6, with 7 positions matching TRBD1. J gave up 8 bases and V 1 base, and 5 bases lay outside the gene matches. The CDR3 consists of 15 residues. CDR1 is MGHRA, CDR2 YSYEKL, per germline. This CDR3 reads CASSQVDRDYSPLHF. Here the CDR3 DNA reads TGCGCCAGCAGCCAAGTTGACAGGGATTATTCACCCCTCCACTTT.

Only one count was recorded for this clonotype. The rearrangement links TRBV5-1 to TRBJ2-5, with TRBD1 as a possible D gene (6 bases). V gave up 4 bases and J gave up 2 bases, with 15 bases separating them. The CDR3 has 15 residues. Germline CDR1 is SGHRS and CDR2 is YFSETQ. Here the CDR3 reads CASSLGPGDQETQYF. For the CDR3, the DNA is TGCGCCAGCAGCCTTGGGCCAGGGGATCAAGAGACCCAGTACTTC.

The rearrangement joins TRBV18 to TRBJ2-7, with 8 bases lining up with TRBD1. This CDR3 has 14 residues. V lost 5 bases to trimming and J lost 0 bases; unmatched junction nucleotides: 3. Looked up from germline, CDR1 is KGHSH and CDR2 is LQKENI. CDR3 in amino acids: CASSATGDSYEQYF. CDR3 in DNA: TGTGCCAGCTCAGCGACAGGGGACTCCTACGAGCAGTACTTC.

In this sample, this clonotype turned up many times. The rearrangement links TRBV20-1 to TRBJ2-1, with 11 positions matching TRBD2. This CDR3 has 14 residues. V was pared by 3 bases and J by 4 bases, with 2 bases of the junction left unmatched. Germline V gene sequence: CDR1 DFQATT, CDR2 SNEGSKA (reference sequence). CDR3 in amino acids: CSARGLAEYNEQFF. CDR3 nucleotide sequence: TGCAGTGCTAGGGGACTAGCGGAGTACAATGAGCAGTTCTTC.

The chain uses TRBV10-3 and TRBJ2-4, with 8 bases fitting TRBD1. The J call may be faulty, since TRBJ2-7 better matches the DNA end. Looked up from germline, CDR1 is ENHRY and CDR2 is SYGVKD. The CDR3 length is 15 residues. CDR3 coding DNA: TGTGCCATCAGTGAGTCACCGGGACAGGACTACGAGCAGTACTTC. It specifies CAISESPGQDYEQYF.

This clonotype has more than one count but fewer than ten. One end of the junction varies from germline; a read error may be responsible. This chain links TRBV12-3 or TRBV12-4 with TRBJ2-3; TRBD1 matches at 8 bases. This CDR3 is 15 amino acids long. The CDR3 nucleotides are TGTGCCAGCAGATTAGGACAGGGACTCACAGATACGCAGTATTTT. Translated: CASRLGQGLTDTQYF.

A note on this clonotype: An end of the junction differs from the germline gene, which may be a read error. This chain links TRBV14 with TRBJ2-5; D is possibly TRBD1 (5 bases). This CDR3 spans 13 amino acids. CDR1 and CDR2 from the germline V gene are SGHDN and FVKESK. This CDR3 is CAGSQDLDDRRYF. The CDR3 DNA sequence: TGTGCCGGCAGCCAAGATCTAGACGACAGAAGGTACTTC.

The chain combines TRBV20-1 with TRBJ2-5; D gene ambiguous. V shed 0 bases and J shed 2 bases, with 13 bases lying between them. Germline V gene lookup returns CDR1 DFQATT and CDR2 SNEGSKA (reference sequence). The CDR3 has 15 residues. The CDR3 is CSAREAQPVQETQYF. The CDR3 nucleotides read TGCAGTGCTAGAGAGGCGCAGCCGGTTCAAGAGACCCAGTACTTC.

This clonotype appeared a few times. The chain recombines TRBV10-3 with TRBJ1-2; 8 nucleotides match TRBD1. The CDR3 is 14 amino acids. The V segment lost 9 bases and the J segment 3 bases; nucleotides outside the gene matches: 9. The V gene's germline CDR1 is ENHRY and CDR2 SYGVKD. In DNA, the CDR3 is TGTGCCATTAACCAGGGGGCCGAATACTATGGCTACACCTTC. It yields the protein CAINQGAEYYGYTF.

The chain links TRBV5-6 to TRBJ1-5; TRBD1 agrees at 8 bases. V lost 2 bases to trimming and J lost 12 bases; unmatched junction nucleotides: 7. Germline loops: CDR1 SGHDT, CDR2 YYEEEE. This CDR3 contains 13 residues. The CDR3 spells CASSLGTGYLQHF. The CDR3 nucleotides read TGTGCCAGCAGCTTAGGGACAGGCTACCTCCAGCATTTT. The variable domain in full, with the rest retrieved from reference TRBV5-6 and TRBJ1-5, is DAGVTQSPTHLIKTRGQQVTLRCSPKSGHDTVSWYQQALGQGPQFIFQYYEEEERQRGNFPDRFSGHQFPNYSSELNVNALLLGDSALYLCASSLGTGYLQHFGDGTRLSIL.

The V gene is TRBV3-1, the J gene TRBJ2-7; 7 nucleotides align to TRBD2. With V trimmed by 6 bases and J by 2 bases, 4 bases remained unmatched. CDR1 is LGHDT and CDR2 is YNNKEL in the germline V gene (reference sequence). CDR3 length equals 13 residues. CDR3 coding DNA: TGTGCCAGCAGTCAGAGCGGGGCCTACGAGCAGTACTTC. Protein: CASSQSGAYEQYF.

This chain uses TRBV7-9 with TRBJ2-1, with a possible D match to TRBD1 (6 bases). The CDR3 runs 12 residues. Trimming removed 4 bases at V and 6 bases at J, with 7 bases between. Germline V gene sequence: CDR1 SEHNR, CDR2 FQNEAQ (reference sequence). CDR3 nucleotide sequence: TGTGCCAGCAGCTCGACAGGCAATGAGCAGTTCTTC. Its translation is CASSSTGNEQFF.

CDR3 region: CASSSTPPYGYTF. The CDR3 nucleotides read TGTGCCAGCAGCTCCACTCCACCCTATGGCTACACCTTC. V is TRBV9 and J is TRBJ1-2; D ambiguous. The V end was cut by 4 bases, the J end by 4 bases, with 11 bases between. This CDR3 is 13 amino acids long. Per the germline V gene, CDR1 is SGDLS and CDR2 is YYNGEE. The full variable domain, its missing parts supplied by reference TRBV9 and TRBJ1-2, is DSGVTQTPKHLITATGQRVTLRCSPRSGDLSVYWYQQSLDQGLQFLIQYYNGEERAKGNILERFSAQQFPDLHSELNLSSLELGDSALYFCASSSTPPYGYTFGSGTRLTVV.

The CDR3 region has the DNA TGCAGTGCCCCGACGAGACAGGGGGCTTTGGCCGGGGAGCTGTTTTTT. As protein: CSAPTRQGALAGELFF. This chain joins TRBV20-1 and TRBJ2-2, with 10 bases lining up with TRBD1. The CDR3 covers 16 residues. V was clipped by 6 bases and J by 6 bases; unmatched bases: 13. In germline, CDR1 is DFQATT, CDR2 SNEGSKA (reference sequence).

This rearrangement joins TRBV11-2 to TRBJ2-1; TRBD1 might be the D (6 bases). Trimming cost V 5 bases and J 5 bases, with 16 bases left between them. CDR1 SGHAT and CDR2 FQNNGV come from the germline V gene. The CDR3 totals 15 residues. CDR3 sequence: CASSPWTAVHNEQFF. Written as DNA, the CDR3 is TGTGCCAGCAGCCCCTGGACAGCCGTCCACAATGAGCAGTTCTTC.

The CDR3 nucleotides are TGTGCCAGCAGCTCGGGGAGTAACTATGGCTACACCTTC. Translating gives CASSSGSNYGYTF. This chain connects TRBV7-2 to TRBJ1-2; D is uncertain. Looked up from germline, CDR1 is SGHTA and CDR2 is FQGNSA. V gave up 4 bases and J gave up 1 base, with 7 bases separating them. This CDR3 has 13 residues.

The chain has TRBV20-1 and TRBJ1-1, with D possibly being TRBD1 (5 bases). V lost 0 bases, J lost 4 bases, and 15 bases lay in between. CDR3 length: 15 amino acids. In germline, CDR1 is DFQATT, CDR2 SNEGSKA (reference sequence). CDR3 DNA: TGCAGTGCTAGAGACCCAGGGAGGCAAGGCACTGAAGCTTTCTTT. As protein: CSARDPGRQGTEAFF.

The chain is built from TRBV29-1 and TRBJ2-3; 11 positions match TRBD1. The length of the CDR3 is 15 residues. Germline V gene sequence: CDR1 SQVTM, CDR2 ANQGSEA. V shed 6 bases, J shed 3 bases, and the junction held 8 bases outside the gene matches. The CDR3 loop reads CSVAKGQGVTDTQYF. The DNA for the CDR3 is TGCAGCGTCGCTAAGGGACAGGGGGTGACAGATACGCAGTATTTT.